This T cell receptor (beta chain) was sequenced in a study of beta chain features in type 1 diabetes. Study outcomes and limitations: In all four CD4+ subsets, TCRB CDR3 length was significantly, moderately reduced in type 1 diabetes. Compared with healthy donors, patients appeared to share more similar naive, central memory and regulatory TCRB repertoires.

Comment on this clone: The antigen is undetermined.

The CDR3 covers 15 residues. Trimming took off 7 bases at V and 5 bases at J, with 17 bases between the two ends. Germline assignment: CDR1 SEHNR and CDR2 FQNEAQ (reference sequence). Using CD45RO/CCR7/CD25/CD127/CD95/CD27, CD4+ naive, central memory, regulatory and stem cell-like memory cells were sorted. Expressed TCRB transcripts got sequenced, as all isolated RNA was reverse transcribed. Clones were read by immunoSEQ multiplex PCR, and TCRdb kept only the in-frame ones, dropping some. The sample includes around 330,000 clones, around 10% of them seen just once. The origin of this receptor is a woman in her twenties or thirties in good health. V gene TRBV7-9 combines with J gene TRBJ1-4; D is possibly TRBD1 (5 bases). Material: naive CD4+ T cells from blood. CDR3 DNA sequence: TGTGCCAGCACTCTTGCGGGGGTTCTGAATGAAAAACTGTTTTTT. Amino acid sequence: CASTLAGVLNEKLFF. The full variable domain, rest sourced from reference TRBV7-9 and TRBJ1-4, is DTGVSQNPRHKITKRGQNVTFRCDPISEHNRLYWYRQTLGQGPEFLTYFQNEAQLEKSRLLSDRFSAERPKGSFSTLEIQRTEQGDSAMYLCASTLAGVLNEKLFFGSGTQLSVL.